This TCR beta chain was obtained from a study of cytomegalovirus exposure and HLA in healthy donors (TCRdb year 2017). Background for the entire study: An earlier analysis of 550 to 700 of the donors reported more than 250 Gb of sequence data and some 120 million unique TCR beta sequences from about 200 million T cells. Around 320 gigabases of sequencing data and approximately 85 million unique TCR sequences were included in an early release covering around 600 HLA-typed donors. Of the roughly 410 genotyped donors, less than 90% were placed in the genetic ancestry cluster associated with self-reported Caucasian donors. The study aimed to test whether cataloging public T cell receptors could reveal signatures of past pathogen exposure. The T cell repertoires of 666 subjects were profiled by immunosequencing and related to cytomegalovirus serostatus. In addition to the first cohort of 650 to 750 subjects, a separate validation cohort of some 120 different subjects was used. To predict cytomegalovirus infection status, the study brought together high-throughput TCR immunosequencing, statistical association of individual TCRs with disease status, and machine learning. In a later analysis, previously published TCR beta repertoires from fewer than 750 donors were re-analyzed and high-resolution HLA genotyping was added so that TCR occurrence patterns could be studied. In the later analysis, no new phenotypic data were used to find candidate immune exposures; instead, reliance was placed on TCR beta sequences and their occurrence across donors. An earlier analysis of 587 of the donors used high-throughput TCR beta sequencing to judge whether each TCR beta V gene segment behaved as functional or pseudogenic. Donor age, sex, ethnicity and CMV serostatus were compiled alongside the repertoire data. In a later genetic analysis, genome-wide SNP genotypes for about three fifths of the roughly 670 donors were used, and that subset was treated as a discovery cohort. All discovery cohort repertoires had been generated on a single sequencing platform. HLA typing included class I and class II loci at four-digit resolution. The number of donors typed differed by locus, with roughly 629-640 for A, B, C, DRB1 and DQB1, 522 for DQA1, 606 for DPA1, and under 490 for DPB1. Five DR-DQ haplotypes were treated as single units for association and clustering because of strong linkage in the cohort. Among 398 genotyped donors of the cohort, an average of approximately 250,000 unique TCR beta nucleotide sequences were sequenced per donor, roughly 18% of them non-productive. The investigation overall reported the following: An association between a missense DCLRE1C variant and V-gene and J-gene trimming of TCR beta chains was found in a later genetic analysis and replicated in an independent cohort. A few of the identified cytomegalovirus-associated TCR beta chains were confirmed in vitro to be specific for cytomegalovirus antigens. In a later analysis, some 17,000 TCR beta sequences were associated with specific HLA alleles at a false discovery rate of 0.05. In a later analysis, several top co-occurrence clusters were reported to appear linked to parvovirus B19, influenza, CMV and Epstein-Barr virus. Broadly in line with IMGT annotations, most TCR beta V segments showed up in productive rearrangements about 87% or about 30% of the time in an earlier analysis of a few hundred of the donors. The authors suggested that the approach could potentially be generalized to other disease states and immunological phenotypes. A later analysis found that HLA-associated TCR beta chains were more clonally expanded and had lower generation probabilities than equally common non-associated chains. The classifier was reported to diagnose cytomegalovirus status with high specificity and sensitivity in both the original cohort and the validation cohort. Immune exposure information for the cohort was limited to CMV serostatus. In the study, around 150 TCR beta chains were listed as associated with cytomegalovirus. Presence/absence analyses assumed roughly uniform sequencing depth across donors, an assumption that may not hold. Most CMV-associated TCR beta chains appeared to be HLA-restricted in a later analysis, and the HLA associations seemed to be driven largely by CMV exposure. Some IMGT-functional V segments, including TRBV6-2 and TRBV6-3, could not be told apart with the 87-base-pair reads, so those segments were excluded. In this cohort, only TCR beta chains were sequenced, and detectable features were limited by the absence of alpha or paired-chain data. Across donors, most TCR sequences were observed very rarely, whereas some public TCRs were present in many individuals. In a later analysis, the rate of TCR association differed among HLA loci, with DRB1 alleles having the most associated TCRs and HLA-C alleles having the fewest. Over 15 rarely observed V segments, including chromosome 9 orphons, were excluded from the earlier analysis of several hundred of the donors because counts were too low. Because HLA typing was missing for some donors at each locus, association tests included only the typed subset. The sequencing pipeline was judged likely to have produced a cluster of highly shared sequence variants as a technical artifact. When HLA alleles, especially DR and DQ, strongly co-occurred, attributing TCR associations to individual alleles was difficult. Correlated functional status among segregating V segments might be attributable to linkage disequilibrium, but an unknown experimental factor could not be ruled out. A later genetic analysis reported fewer N-insertions in productive TCRs among donors in an Asian-associated ancestry cluster than the roughly 720-donor mean. A further reported finding was that TCR beta sequences accurately predicted the HLA-A and HLA-B alleles for most subjects in the first cohort.

V is pruned by 5 bases and J by 4 bases, leaving 8 bases of the junction without a gene match. The CDR3, cysteine through phenylalanine, is 15 amino acids long. Of all the DNA, just the CDR3 is kept, 45 bases in frame from base 1. From a lookup of the germline V gene, CDR1 and CDR2 are SNHLY and FYNNEI. The library was generated by the immunoSEQ multiplex PCR assay. For the multiplex PCR, a mixture combining 60 forward primers for TCR Vbeta segments and 13 reverse primers for TCR Jbeta segments was used. Amplification of the CDR3 region of rearranged TCR beta genes was performed with a multiplex PCR assay on genomic DNA. The amplified TCR beta libraries were sequenced on the Illumina HiSeq System as 87-base-pair reads. Per the original workflow: In a later analysis, tens of millions of unique TCR beta chains were counted across the 666 repertoires, and roughly 9.9 million of these chains were shared by at least two donors. Raw reads were error-corrected and collapsed into unique sequences by a nearest-neighbor algorithm in which closely related sequences were merged to remove PCR and sequencing errors. Alignment of CDR3 sequences to IMGT reference sequences was used to assign V, D and J gene segments. For a sequence to be retained, a match of at least six nucleotides was required to both a V gene segment and a J gene segment. A rearrangement counted as productive if the CDR3 had no stop codons and remained in frame with V and J, and every other rearrangement counted as non-productive. Following IMGT convention, CDR3 was defined as the stretch from the second conserved V-encoded cysteine up to the conserved J-encoded phenylalanine. The earlier analysis of roughly 590 of the donors excluded any sequence lacking an unambiguous match to a single V gene segment. An earlier analysis of some 610 of the donors called V segments functional above 56.7% productive rearrangements and segregating when the between-donor standard deviation exceeded 5%. A statistical classification framework was built for diagnosing cytomegalovirus status from the catalog of TCR beta chain sequences. A later analysis assigned V and J genes by comparing TCR nucleotide sequences with IMGT/GENE-DB human TR gene sequences. In a later analysis, CDR3 sequences and most-parsimonious VDJ recombination scenarios were assigned using the TCRdist pipeline. In a later analysis, each TCR beta chain was defined by its CDR3 amino acid sequence together with its V-gene family, and reads lacking a unique V-gene family were excluded. To address suspected cross-contamination and a sequencing artifact, a later analysis removed approximately 600 highly shared, low-generation-probability nucleotide sequences. In a later analysis, a clonal expansion index for each public chain was calculated from normalized within-repertoire ranks of inferred template counts. A later analysis computed generation probabilities with a VDJ recombination model fitted to out-of-frame rearrangements, and checked the results against IGoR. Hypergeometric tests were used in a later analysis to score TCR-TCR, TCR-HLA and TCR-CMV co-occurrence, with a repertoire-size bias correction applied to the TCR pairs. False discovery rates were estimated in a later analysis by permuting HLA or CMV assignments 20 times. In a later analysis, co-occurring TCRs were grouped using DBSCAN, and TCRdist sequence similarity was added for clustering within HLA-allele-positive subsets. Repertoires with fewer than 30,000 or more than 120,000 public chains were left out of co-occurrence clustering, as were five repertoires with anomalous nucleotide sharing. TCRdb took this table from immuneACCESS and kept in-frame rearrangements with V and J called. Such tables lack part of the clones; where checked against another copy, unresolved V genes explain under half of the gap, and the rest is unexplained. That table gives V, J and clone size, and the DNA gave D and trimming. A total of 100,000 to 150,000 clones appear in this sample, about 71% of them only once. Around 3.3% of the sample is taken by the ten largest.

The cohort comprised 670 or so healthy bone marrow donors. Cohort members were all nominally healthy when sampled, although unrecorded immune exposures were likely present. The donor was CMV seronegative and belonged to the group of 350 or so seronegative cohort members. A peripheral blood sample was collected from each donor, and TCR beta sequencing was performed on peripheral blood mononuclear cells. The Qiagen DNeasy Blood Extraction Kit was used to extract genomic DNA from the blood cell samples. Turning to this clone: What this receptor recognizes is not known. Per-base qualities were not stored, and no clone one base away is much larger.

Sequenced material: PBMCs. The sequence derives from a woman aged 45-65 years in good health and CMV-seronegative. The rearranged segments are TRBV2 and TRBJ2-3, with 8 bases in between that match TRBD2. CDR3 region: CASSISGIGADTQYF. At the DNA level, the sequence is TGTGCCAGCAGTATTAGCGGGATAGGAGCAGATACGCAGTATTTT.